This T cell receptor (beta chain) is from a study of blood T cell repertoires in COVID-19. Looking at the study overall: Collection of acute and convalescent COVID-19 samples took place in the United States, Italy and Spain.

Assay: immunoSEQ multiplex PCR; the TCRdb copy retains only in-frame clones and omits some. The table shows 200,000 to 250,000 clones, with 75% to 85% occurring only once. Seattle cases were enrolled at active infection and followed longitudinally. This clonotype was obtained from a woman in her thirties with COVID-19, enrolled during active disease. Sample: peripheral blood.

This CDR3 is CASSANINLNQPQHF. CDR3 nucleotide sequence: TGTGCCAGCAGTGCAAACATAAACCTTAATCAGCCCCAGCATTTT. The chain is built from TRBV6-2 or TRBV6-3 and TRBJ1-5; no reliable D call. The ends were cut back, 5 bases at V and 4 bases at J, with 15 bases in the middle. The CDR3 has 15 amino acids. CDR1 is MNHEY and CDR2 is SVGEGT in the germline V gene.